This T cell receptor beta chain emerged from a study of control samples from healthy donors and cancer patients. Method: immunoSEQ multiplex PCR; TCRdb's copy keeps in-frame clones and lacks some. This sample has approximately 94,000 clones, with approximately 91% found just once. Sequencing was performed on blood. This clonotype was sampled from a woman in her twenties or thirties in good health.

The chain's CDR3 is CASSRRQGTDEQYF. CDR3 nucleotide sequence: TGTGCCAGCAGCCGGCGACAGGGGACGGACGAGCAGTACTTC. The chain joins TRBV3-1 (or the pseudogene TRBV3-2) to TRBJ2-7; 8 bases are shared with TRBD1. The CDR3 runs 14 residues. CDR1 is LGHDT and CDR2 is YNNKEL in the germline V gene (reference sequence). The trim removed 4 bases at V and 5 bases at J, leaving 7 bases unmatched.